The TCR beta chain described here comes from a study of blood T cells in healthy people across ages (dated by TCRdb to about 2015). Study-level background: In model experiments, roughly one uniquely barcoded TCR beta cDNA molecule per two T cells was captured by template switching. To avoid experimental bias, donors of different ages were distributed randomly across sequencing lanes. Donors were grouped into four age groups: young (average roughly 17 years), middle-aged (over 35), aged (about 60) and long-lived (approximately 81). For two donors (one aged 18 to 30 and one aged 80 or older), the study analyzed two additional independent replicas of 1 million unique cDNA reads from the same blood draw. To track age-related changes in TCR beta repertoire diversity, the study relied on deep sequencing normalized with unique cDNA molecular identifiers.

What the work shows at the level of the full study, not this receptor alone: There was a strong correlation between observed TCR beta diversity and the percentage of naive T cells measured by flow cytometry. Compared with the aged group, the long-lived group had more naive CD4+ T cells, fewer expanded clones and increased TCR diversity, a pattern suggesting age selection. Because donor CMV infection status was unknown, age-related changes in expanded clonotypes were potentially confounded. Conclusive comparison of naive and antigen-experienced compartments was prevented by the profiling of bulk unsorted PBMCs. Observed TCR beta diversity per million T cells fell roughly linearly with age, and a significant reduction was already apparent by age roughly 41. Estimates of total diversity from one million sequenced T cells were regarded as lower bounds and underestimates.

Worth noting for this clonotype: Its antigen specificity is not known. No base quality values were provided; no much bigger clone lies one nucleotide off.

The donors were about 40 Caucasian individuals from Russia, aged roughly 6 to 90 years, who were systemically healthy. Roughly 10 milliliters of peripheral blood were collected from each donor into EDTA-treated Vacutainer tubes. Ficoll-Paque density-gradient centrifugation was used to isolate PBMCs, with at least 6.5 million obtained per sample. Trizol reagent was used to extract total RNA from PBMCs, with at least 5 micrograms per sample. For every donor, an aliquot of PBMCs went through flow cytometry to measure the percentages of naive CD45RAhigh/CD27high T cells. The CDR3 numbers 15 residues from cysteine through phenylalanine. The kept DNA is CDR3 alone, 45 bases in frame from the first base. The germline V gene gives CDR1 as SGDLS and CDR2 as YYNGEE. A distance of 14 bases separates the germline ends of V and J, which lose 0 bases and 6 bases respectively. Libraries were built with 5' RACE. TCRdb records Illumina HiSeq 2500 as the sequencer. A second PCR of about 7 to 12 cycles was performed with a sample-barcoded 5' primer and a J-beta primer mix. A unique molecular identifier was introduced onto each TCR beta cDNA molecule by a template-switch 5' adaptor carrying 12 random nucleotides. Each sample yielded at least 3 million CDR3-containing paired-end reads. First-strand cDNA synthesis was performed from all RNA using the Mint cDNA synthesis kit, with priming by a TRBC-specific oligonucleotide. All cDNA was treated with uracil-DNA glycosylase and then went through a first 18-cycle PCR with the universal primers M1SS and BC2_uni_R. As for how the authors treated the data: Normalization of each sample was performed by random selection of 1 million high-quality reads, each carrying a distinct molecular identifier. Instead of being binned into consensus sequences, reads with shared molecular identifiers were discarded. MiTCR, run with a Q25 quality threshold and the strictest error-elimination algorithm, handled CDR3 identification, clonotype clustering and error correction. A nonparametric unseen species model with Euler transformation was used to estimate lower-bound total TCR beta diversity. TCRdb trimmed public reads at Q25 via fastp, called clones via MiXCR and kept in-frame beta chains. One record per CDR3 amino acid sequence lists the most common genes and DNA. TCRdb, rather than the study authors, made the V and J calls. The sample table lists some 710,000 distinct CDR3 sequences, 46% of them with a count of one. Of the sample, roughly 20% is held by the ten largest clones.

Material: blood. This receptor was obtained from a man older than 75 in good health. The chain is encoded by TRBV9 joined to TRBJ2-3; matching of 6 bases hints at TRBD1 as the D gene. The sequence in DNA is TGTGCCAGCAGCGTAGCTAAGGGGGTTGTGGATACGCAGTATTTT. The translation is CASSVAKGVVDTQYF.